This passage covers 17 T cell receptor beta chains from one sample sequenced in a study of CD8 T cells in Susac syndrome. Random hexamers were used to reverse transcribe roughly 0.45 to 1 ug of RNA. TCRdb re-analysed the immunoSEQ multiplex PCR reads in MiXCR, keeping a single row per CDR3 protein. The profile shows roughly 130,000 distinct CDR3 sequences, about 95% of them singletons. Sequenced material: CD4+ T cells from PBMCs. The receptors were sampled from a human donor in good health.

CDR3: CASSPYRGGKTEAFF. DNA of the CDR3: TGTGCCAGCAGCCCCTACAGGGGGGGGAAGACTGAAGCTTTCTTT. The chain uses TRBV5-4 and TRBJ1-1; the match to TRBD1 covers 8 bases. This CDR3 is 15 amino acids long. Germline V gene lookup returns CDR1 SGHNT and CDR2 YYREEE (reference sequence). Trimming cost V 4 bases and J 5 bases; bases outside gene matches: 10.

V gene TRBV12-3 or TRBV12-4 combines with J gene TRBJ2-7, with TRBD2 matching over 8 bases. The CDR3 consists of 14 residues. Trimming took 6 bases from V and 7 from J; bases not matched to a gene: 11. CDR3 sequence (DNA): TGTGCCAGCAGCCATAGCGGGAAGGGTGGTGAGCAGTACTTC. It codes for CASSHSGKGGEQYF.

V and J are TRBV25-1 and TRBJ2-5; 10 bases agree with TRBD1. This CDR3 comprises 13 residues. Germline trimming cut 6 bases from V and 2 bases from J; bases unmatched to any gene: 0. Germline V lookup: CDR1 MGHDK, CDR2 SYGVNS. CDR3 nucleotides: TGTGCCAGCAGGGACAGGGGGCAAGAGACCCAGTACTTC. It translates to CASRDRGQETQYF.

This clonotype was recorded a few times. V and J are TRBV6-1 and TRBJ2-7, with a possible D match to TRBD2 (6 bases). V was cut by 8 bases and J by 4 bases, with 12 bases left in between. This CDR3 contains 12 residues. Per germline, CDR1 MNHNS and CDR2 SASEGT. The DNA of the CDR3 is TGTGCCAGCTCGCGGGGCCAATACGAGCAGTACTTC. Protein product: CASSRGQYEQYF.

V is TRBV29-1 and J is TRBJ1-1; D is possibly TRBD1 (5 bases). Trimming stripped 4 bases from V and 0 bases from J, with 6 bases between. The CDR3 length is 12 residues. Germline assignment: CDR1 SQVTM and CDR2 ANQGSEA. As DNA, the CDR3 is TGCAGCGTTGGGGGGGTGAACACTGAAGCTTTCTTT. This encodes CSVGGVNTEAFF.

This chain connects TRBV3-1 to TRBJ2-7; D is uncertain. V lost 1 base and J lost 3, with 13 bases in between. CDR1 is LGHDT, CDR2 YNNKEL, per germline (reference sequence). The CDR3 sequence is 15 residues long. CDR3 protein: CASSQVAIFGYEQYF. In DNA, the CDR3 is TGTGCCAGCAGCCAAGTGGCAATATTCGGCTACGAGCAGTACTTC.

V is TRBV18 and J is TRBJ2-1, with 7 bases that match TRBD1. The germline V gene has CDR1 KGHSH and CDR2 LQKENI. This CDR3 has 14 amino acids. V gave up 5 bases and J gave up 10 bases; unmatched junction bases: 11. Written as DNA, the CDR3 is TGTGCCAGCTCAACTCGGGTAGGGGGCGACGAGCAGTTCTTC. This codes for CASSTRVGGDEQFF. Using reference TRBV18 and TRBJ2-1 for the parts outside the CDR3, the full variable domain is NAGVMQNPRHLVRRRGQEARLRCSPMKGHSHVYWYRQLPEEGLKFMVYLQKENIIDESGMPKERFSAEFPKEGPSILRIQQVVRGDSAAYFCASSTRVGGDEQFFGPGTRLTVL.

V usage is TRBV6-1 and J usage is TRBJ2-3; weak D call: TRBD2 (6 bases). The V end was cut by 2 bases, the J end by 4 bases, with 22 bases between. The CDR3 has 18 residues. The germline gives CDR1 MNHNS, CDR2 SASEGT. The CDR3 spells CASSENHPWREQADTQYF. CDR3 nucleotides: TGTGCCAGCAGTGAAAACCATCCTTGGCGGGAACAAGCAGATACGCAGTATTTT.

The chain joins TRBV2 to TRBJ2-7, with D tentatively TRBD1 (5 bases). CDR1 is SNHLY, CDR2 FYNNEI, per germline. This CDR3 has 14 amino acids. The germline V and J ends were trimmed by 6 bases and 0 bases, with 12 bases remaining between them. The chain's CDR3 is CASRPDTNSYEQYF. CDR3 DNA: TGTGCCAGCAGACCGGACACCAACTCCTACGAGCAGTACTTC.

The table lists this clonotype with a count of one. V and J are TRBV19 and TRBJ2-6, with 7 bases identical to TRBD1. This CDR3 has 15 residues. The germline V gene encodes CDR1 LNHDA and CDR2 SQIVND (reference sequence). V shed 5 bases and J 4 bases; nucleotides not matched to a gene: 5. The DNA of the CDR3 is TGTGCCAGTAGTTTAGGGGGCGCCGGGGCCAACGTCCTGACTTTC. Protein sequence: CASSLGGAGANVLTF.

The chain couples TRBV29-1 to TRBJ2-7; 11 bases agree with TRBD2. Trimming removed 6 bases from V and 2 bases from J; junction bases left unmatched: 6. The CDR3 loop spans 14 amino acids. Per the germline V gene, CDR1 is SQVTM and CDR2 is ANQGSEA. CDR3 region: CSVDRLAGTYEQYF. For the CDR3, the DNA is TGCAGCGTGGATAGACTAGCGGGGACCTACGAGCAGTACTTC.

The chain is built from TRBV2 and TRBJ1-1; 7 bases match TRBD1. CDR3 length equals 13 residues. Germline V gene lookup returns CDR1 SNHLY and CDR2 FYNNEI. With 8 bases clipped from V and 3 bases from J, the junction kept 6 bases outside the gene matches. The CDR3 DNA follows: TGTGCCAGCGGGTACAGGGGTTACACTGAAGCTTTCTTT. Translating it yields CASGYRGYTEAFF. Drawing the rest from reference TRBV2 and TRBJ1-1, the complete variable domain is EPEVTQTPSHQVTQMGQEVILRCVPISNHLYFYWYRQILGQKVEFLVSFYNNEISEKSEIFDDQFSVERPDGSNFTLKIRSTKLEDSAMYFCASGYRGYTEAFFGQGTRLTVV.

The genes are TRBV27 and TRBJ2-2; 8 bases are a match to TRBD2. Trimming removed 11 bases from V and 5 bases from J; junction bases left unmatched: 19. Germline V gene sequence: CDR1 MNHEY, CDR2 SMNVEV (reference sequence). The length of the CDR3 is 17 residues. This CDR3 reads CASRRVGRGGDTGELFF. CDR3 nucleotides: TGTGCCTCTCGCAGGGTCGGGAGGGGGGGCGATACCGGGGAGCTGTTTTTT.

The chain is built from TRBV12-3 or TRBV12-4 and TRBJ2-7, with TRBD1 identical over 10 bases. This CDR3 contains 15 residues. After removal of 6 bases from V and 5 bases from J, the junction contained 10 bases not matched to a gene. CDR3 region: CASRETGTGVDEQYF. The CDR3 DNA is TGTGCCAGCAGAGAGACCGGGACAGGGGTCGACGAGCAGTACTTC.

In DNA form, the CDR3 reads TGTGCCAGCAGCCCTGACACCACCTACGAGCAGTACTTC. Translating gives CASSPDTTYEQYF. The gene calls are TRBV13 and TRBJ2-7; the D is unclear. The CDR3 spans 13 residues. Trimming stripped 5 bases from V and 2 bases from J, with 10 bases between. Germline CDR1 PRHDT, CDR2 FYEKMQ (reference sequence).

The chain carries TRBV15 and TRBJ2-3; 8 nucleotides align to TRBD1. The CDR3 sequence is 16 residues long. CDR1 is LNHNV, CDR2 YYDKDF, per germline (reference sequence). Germline trimming cut 1 base from V and 4 bases from J; bases unmatched to any gene: 7. The CDR3 here is CATSRADREFADTQYF. In DNA form, the CDR3 reads TGTGCCACCAGCAGAGCGGACAGGGAGTTCGCAGATACGCAGTATTTT.

The V and J genes are TRBV7-2 and TRBJ1-3; 8 nucleotides line up with TRBD1. V lost 5 bases, J lost 7 bases, and 7 bases stayed unmatched. The CDR3 has 14 amino acids. Germline V gene lookup returns CDR1 SGHTA and CDR2 FQGNSA. CDR3 coding DNA: TGTGCCAGCAGCCAATCGGACAGGGCGAACACCATATATTTT. It is translated as CASSQSDRANTIYF.